A selection of T cell receptor beta chains follows, all from one sample in a study of blood T cell repertoires in COVID-19. Sequencing was performed with immunoSEQ multiplex PCR; in TCRdb, only in-frame clones are kept and a portion is missing. The sample has around 60,000 clones; around 89% are singletons. The sequencing input was peripheral blood. These TCRs come from a human donor with active COVID-19. The donor label of this sample is uncertain. The CDR3 runs from the conserved cysteine through the conserved F or W. The D gene is left open where the match is weak. Only part of the rows carry a size: once, few, many, or a class if the clone is expanded.

v_call	d_call	clone_size	j_call	cdr3_nt	cdr3_aa
TRBV5-1	TRBD2	.	TRBJ2-3	TGCGCCAGCAGCCCCCCGGCATCGCTAGCGGGAGCGAGGGTCCACACAGATACGCAGTATTTT	CASSPPASLAGARVHTDTQYF
TRBV11-2	.	once	TRBJ1-3	TGTGCCAGCAGAAGAGCCTTCTCTGGAAACACCATATATTTT	CASRRAFSGNTIYF
TRBV2	TRBD1	.	TRBJ2-4	TGTGCCAGCAGAGGGACAGGGGGCGTCAAAAACATTCAGTACTTC	CASRGTGGVKNIQYF
TRBV6-5	.	.	TRBJ1-2	TGTGCCAGCAGTCCGGACAGTAGGCAGGGCTACACCTTC	CASSPDSRQGYTF
TRBV12-3/TRBV12-4	TRBD2	once	TRBJ2-3	TGTGCCAGCAGTTGGCAACTAGCGGATACGCAGTATTTT	CASSWQLADTQYF
TRBV5-1	TRBD1	.	TRBJ1-3	TGCGCCAGCAGACTGGTTACTTCCGGGACAGTCGAATCTGGAAACACCATATATTTT	CASRLVTSGTVESGNTIYF
TRBV7-2	TRBD1	.	TRBJ1-4	TGTGCCAGCAGAGCACCGGGACAGGGCATGACAACTAATGAAAAACTGTTTTTT	CASRAPGQGMTTNEKLFF
TRBV7-9	.	.	TRBJ2-6	TGTGCCAGCAGCGCACAAGGGGGCTCTGGGGCCAACGTCCTGACTTTC	CASSAQGGSGANVLTF
TRBV11-2	TRBD2	.	TRBJ2-7	TGTGCCAGCAGCTTAGGGGGGGGACCCTACGAGCAGTACTTC	CASSLGGGPYEQYF
TRBV19	TRBD1	.	TRBJ2-3	TGTGCCAGTAGTACAGGACAGGGGGCAGCAGATACGCAGTATTTT	CASSTGQGAADTQYF
TRBV27	.	few	TRBJ2-2	TGTGCCAGCAGTTTGTTTTCAGGGGTGGGAACCGGGGAGCTGTTTTTT	CASSLFSGVGTGELFF
TRBV19	TRBD1	.	TRBJ2-7	TGTGCCAGTAGTATGACAGGGATGTACGAGCAGTACTTC	CASSMTGMYEQYF
TRBV7-9	.	.	TRBJ1-6	TGTGCCAGCAGCGACGAACAGGGTGGTTTCGGGAATTCACCCCTCCACTTT	CASSDEQGGFGNSPLHF
TRBV19	.	.	TRBJ1-5	TGTGCCAGTAGTATAGGACGACAGAGCAATCAGCCCCAGCATTTT	CASSIGRQSNQPQHF
TRBV4-3	.	.	TRBJ2-2	TGCGCCAGTAGATTGGGCTGGGACACCGGGGAGCTGTTTTTT	CASRLGWDTGELFF
TRBV19	TRBD1	.	TRBJ1-2	TGTGCCAGTAGTATAGGTGTAGGGACAGGACTTTTCTATGGCTACACCTTC	CASSIGVGTGLFYGYTF
TRBV7-2	.	.	TRBJ2-1	TGTGCCAGCAGCTTGCGAGGCTCCTACAATGAGCAGTTCTTC	CASSLRGSYNEQFF
TRBV19	TRBD1	.	TRBJ1-1	TGTGCCAGTACCAGATCACCGCGACAGGGCGAAGCTTTCTTT	CASTRSPRQGEAFF
TRBV9	.	.	TRBJ2-1	TGTGCCAGCAGCGTAGCAGCGACCTCCTACAATGAGCAGTTCTTC	CASSVAATSYNEQFF
TRBV2	.	.	TRBJ1-4	TGTGCCACCCAAGTAACCGGGAGCTTTAATGAAAAACTGTTTTTT	CATQVTGSFNEKLFF
TRBV30	.	.	TRBJ1-4	TGTGCCTGGAGTGTACTAGGGAGTTCGGGGGAAAAACTGTTTTTT	CAWSVLGSSGEKLFF
TRBV4-2	TRBD1	few	TRBJ1-5	TGTGCCAGCAGCCAAGGGACAGGGGACTACCAGCCCCAGCATTTT	CASSQGTGDYQPQHF